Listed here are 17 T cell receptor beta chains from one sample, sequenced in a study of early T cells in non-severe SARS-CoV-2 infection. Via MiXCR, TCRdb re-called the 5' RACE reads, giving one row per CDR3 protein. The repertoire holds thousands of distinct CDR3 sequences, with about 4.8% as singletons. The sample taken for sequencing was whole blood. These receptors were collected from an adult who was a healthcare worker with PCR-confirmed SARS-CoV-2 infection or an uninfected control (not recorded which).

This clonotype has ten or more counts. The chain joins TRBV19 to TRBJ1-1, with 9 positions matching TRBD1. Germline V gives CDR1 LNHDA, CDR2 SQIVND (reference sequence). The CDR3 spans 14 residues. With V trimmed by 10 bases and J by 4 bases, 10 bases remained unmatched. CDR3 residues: CATGEGQGFTEAFF. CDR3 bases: TGTGCCACCGGGGAGGGACAGGGTTTCACTGAAGCTTTCTTT.

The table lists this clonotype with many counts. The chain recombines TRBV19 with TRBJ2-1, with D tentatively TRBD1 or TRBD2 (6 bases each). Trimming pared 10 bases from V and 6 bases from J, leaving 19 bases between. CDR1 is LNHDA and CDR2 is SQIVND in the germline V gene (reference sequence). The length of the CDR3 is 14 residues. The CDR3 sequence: CATDDGGSINEQFF. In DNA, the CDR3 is TGTGCCACAGACGACGGGGGCAGCATCAATGAGCAGTTCTTC.

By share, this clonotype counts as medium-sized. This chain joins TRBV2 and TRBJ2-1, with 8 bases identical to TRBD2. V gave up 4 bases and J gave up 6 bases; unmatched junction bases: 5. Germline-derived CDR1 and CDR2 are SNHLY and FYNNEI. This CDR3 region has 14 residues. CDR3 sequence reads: CASSAGSGINEQFF. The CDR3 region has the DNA TGTGCCAGCAGTGCGGGTAGCGGGATCAATGAGCAGTTCTTC. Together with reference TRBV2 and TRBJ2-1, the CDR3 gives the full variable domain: EPEVTQTPSHQVTQMGQEVILRCVPISNHLYFYWYRQILGQKVEFLVSFYNNEISEKSEIFDDQFSVERPDGSNFTLKIRSTKLEDSAMYFCASSAGSGINEQFFGPGTRLTVL.

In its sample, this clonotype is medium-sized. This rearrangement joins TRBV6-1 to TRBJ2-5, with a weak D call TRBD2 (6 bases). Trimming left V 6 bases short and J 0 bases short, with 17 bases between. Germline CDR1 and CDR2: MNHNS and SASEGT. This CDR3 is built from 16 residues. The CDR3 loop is CASSYSSVTYQETQYF. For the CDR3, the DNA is TGTGCCAGCAGCTATTCTAGCGTAACGTACCAAGAGACCCAGTACTTC.

The CDR3 sequence: CATSDFLSRDSFLIANTGELFF. The DNA for the CDR3 is TGTGCCACCAGTGATTTCCTAAGCCGGGACTCCTTCTTAATCGCGAACACCGGGGAGCTGTTTTTT. The chain is built from TRBV24-1 and TRBJ2-2; D perhaps matches TRBD2 (6 bases). Trimming pared 1 base from V and 0 bases from J, leaving 26 bases between. The length of the CDR3 is 22 residues. Germline V gene data show CDR1 as KGHDR and CDR2 as SFDVKD.

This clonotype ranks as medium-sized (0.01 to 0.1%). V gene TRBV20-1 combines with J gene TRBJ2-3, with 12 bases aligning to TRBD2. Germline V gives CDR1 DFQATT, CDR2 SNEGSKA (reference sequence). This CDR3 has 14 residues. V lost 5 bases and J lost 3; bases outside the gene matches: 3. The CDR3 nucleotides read TGCAGTGCTCCTAGCGGGAGGGGGACAGATACGCAGTATTTT. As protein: CSAPSGRGTDTQYF.

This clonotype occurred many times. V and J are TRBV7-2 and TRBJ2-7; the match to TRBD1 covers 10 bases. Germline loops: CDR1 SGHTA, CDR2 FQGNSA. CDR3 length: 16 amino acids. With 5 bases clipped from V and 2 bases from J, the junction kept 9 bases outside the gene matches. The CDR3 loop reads CASSVPSGQGTYEQYV. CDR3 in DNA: TGTGCCAGCAGCGTTCCCTCGGGACAGGGGACCTACGAGCAGTACGTC.

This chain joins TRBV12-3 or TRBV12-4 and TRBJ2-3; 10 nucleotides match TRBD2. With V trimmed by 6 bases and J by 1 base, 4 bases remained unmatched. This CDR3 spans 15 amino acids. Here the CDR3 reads CASRLAGAGTDTQYF. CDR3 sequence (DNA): TGTGCCAGCAGGCTAGCGGGAGCTGGCACAGATACGCAGTATTTT.

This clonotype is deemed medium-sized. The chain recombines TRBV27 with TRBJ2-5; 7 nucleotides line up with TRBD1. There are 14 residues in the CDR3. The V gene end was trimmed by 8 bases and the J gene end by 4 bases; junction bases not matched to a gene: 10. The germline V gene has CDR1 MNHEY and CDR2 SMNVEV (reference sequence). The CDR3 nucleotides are TGTGCCAGCTCCCTTAAGGCAGGGGGAGAGACCCAGTACTTC. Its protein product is CASSLKAGGETQYF.

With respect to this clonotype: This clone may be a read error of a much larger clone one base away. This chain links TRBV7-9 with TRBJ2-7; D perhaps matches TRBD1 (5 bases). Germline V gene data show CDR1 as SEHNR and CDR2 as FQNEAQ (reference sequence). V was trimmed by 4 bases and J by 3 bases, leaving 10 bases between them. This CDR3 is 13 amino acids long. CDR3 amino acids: CASSYGAYYEQYF. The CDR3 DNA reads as TGTGCCAGCAGCTATGGGGCCTACTACGAGCAGTACTTC.

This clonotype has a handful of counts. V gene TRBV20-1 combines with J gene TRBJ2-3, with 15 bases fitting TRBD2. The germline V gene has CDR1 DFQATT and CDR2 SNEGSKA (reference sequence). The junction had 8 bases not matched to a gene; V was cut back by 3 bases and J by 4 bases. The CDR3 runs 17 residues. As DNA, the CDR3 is TGCAGTGCTAGCGGACTAGCGGGAGGGCCAGGGTCAGATACGCAGTATTTT. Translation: CSASGLAGGPGSDTQYF.

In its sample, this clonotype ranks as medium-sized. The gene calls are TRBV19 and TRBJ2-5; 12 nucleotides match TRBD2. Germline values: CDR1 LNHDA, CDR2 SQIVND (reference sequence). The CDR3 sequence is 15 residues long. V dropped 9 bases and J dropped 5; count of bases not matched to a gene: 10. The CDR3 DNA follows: TGTGCCAGCGGCGCGACTAGCGGGAGTTTGGAGACCCAGTACTTC. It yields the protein CASGATSGSLETQYF.

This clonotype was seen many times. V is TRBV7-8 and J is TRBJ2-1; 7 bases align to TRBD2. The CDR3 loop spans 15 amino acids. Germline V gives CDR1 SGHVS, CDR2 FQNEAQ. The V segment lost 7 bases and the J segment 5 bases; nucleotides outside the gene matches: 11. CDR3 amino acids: CASTMPISGDNEQFF. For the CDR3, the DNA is TGTGCCAGCACCATGCCAATAAGCGGGGACAATGAGCAGTTCTTC.

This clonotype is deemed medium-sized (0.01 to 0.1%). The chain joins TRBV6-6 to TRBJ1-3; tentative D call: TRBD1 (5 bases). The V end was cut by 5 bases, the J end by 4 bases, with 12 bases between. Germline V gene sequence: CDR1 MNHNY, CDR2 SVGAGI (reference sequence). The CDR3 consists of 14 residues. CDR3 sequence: CASSLWRGGNTIYF. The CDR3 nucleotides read TGTGCCAGCAGTCTTTGGCGGGGCGGAAACACCATATATTTT.

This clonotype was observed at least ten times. This CDR3 reads CAWSVGGQAFF. The DNA for the CDR3 is TGTGCCTGGAGTGTGGGGGGCCAGGCTTTCTTT. The genes are TRBV30 and TRBJ1-1; D is possibly TRBD1 (6 bases). V dropped 0 bases and J dropped 11 bases, with 10 bases sitting between them. Germline V gene data show CDR1 as GTSNPN and CDR2 as SVGIG (reference sequence). There are 11 residues in the CDR3.

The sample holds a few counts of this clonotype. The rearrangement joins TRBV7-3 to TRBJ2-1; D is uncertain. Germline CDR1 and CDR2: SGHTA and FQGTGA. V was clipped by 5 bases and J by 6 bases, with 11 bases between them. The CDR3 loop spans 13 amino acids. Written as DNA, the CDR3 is TGTGCCAGCAGCCCCCCAGCGAGCAATGAGCAGTTCTTC. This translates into CASSPPASNEQFF.

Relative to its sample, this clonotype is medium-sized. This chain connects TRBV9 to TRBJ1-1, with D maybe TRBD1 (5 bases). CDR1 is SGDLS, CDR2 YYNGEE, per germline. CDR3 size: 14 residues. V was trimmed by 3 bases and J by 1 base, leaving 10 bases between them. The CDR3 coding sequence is TGTGCCAGCAGCGGAACCGGGACGAACACTGAAGCTTTCTTT. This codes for CASSGTGTNTEAFF.